The following is a TCR beta chain sequence with its context. Original processing notes: For nucleated cells, counts were estimated from reference gene primer amplification. Using immunoSEQ multiplex PCR, the repertoire was profiled, and TCRdb retains in-frame clones only, with some absent. V, J and clone size were drawn from that table, and D and trimming were deduced from the DNA. The data contain 200,000 to 300,000 clones, approximately 85% of them singletons. These data originate in a study of blood T cell repertoires in COVID-19. At the level of the study: Samples came from the United States, Italy and Spain, spanning acute and convalescent COVID-19. Nucleic acid was either cDNA or gDNA, and it came from T cells, B-cell-depleted T cells, or PBMCs.

V was clipped by 4 bases and J by 0 bases, with 10 bases between them. From germline, CDR1 is SNHLY and CDR2 FYNNEI. There are 14 residues in the CDR3. The receptor was derived from a human donor in a cohort sampled during active COVID-19. V is TRBV2 and J is TRBJ2-7; D is unclear. Sequenced: peripheral blood. CDR3 protein: CASSGSTYSYEQYF. As DNA, the CDR3 is TGTGCCAGCAGTGGTTCTACCTACTCCTACGAGCAGTACTTC.